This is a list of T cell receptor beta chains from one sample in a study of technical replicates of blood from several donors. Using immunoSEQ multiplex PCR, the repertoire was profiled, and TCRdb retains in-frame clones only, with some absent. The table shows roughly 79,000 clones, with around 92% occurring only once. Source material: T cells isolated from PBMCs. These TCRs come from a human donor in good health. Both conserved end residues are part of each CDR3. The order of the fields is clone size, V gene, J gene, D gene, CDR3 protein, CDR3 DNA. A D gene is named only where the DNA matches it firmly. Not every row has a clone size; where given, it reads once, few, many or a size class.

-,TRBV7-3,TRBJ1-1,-,CASSPAGPVLLNTEAFF,TGTGCCAGCAGTCCCGCAGGCCCCGTTCTGTTGAACACTGAAGCTTTCTTT
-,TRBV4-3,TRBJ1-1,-,CASSQDRDTEAFF,TGCGCCAGCAGCCAAGATCGGGACACTGAAGCTTTCTTT
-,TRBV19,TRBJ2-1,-,CASSVPLRDLSNEQFF,TGTGCCAGTAGTGTTCCTCTGCGGGATTTGTCCAATGAGCAGTTCTTC
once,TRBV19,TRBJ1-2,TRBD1,CASSKGQRYGYTF,TGTGCCAGTAGTAAGGGACAGCGCTATGGCTACACCTTC
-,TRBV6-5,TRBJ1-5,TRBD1,CASSRYRGDQPQHF,TGTGCCAGCAGCCGCTACAGGGGAGATCAGCCCCAGCATTTT
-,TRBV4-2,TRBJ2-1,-,CASRLAESSYNEQFF,TGTGCCAGCAGGTTAGCGGAGAGCTCCTACAATGAGCAGTTCTTC
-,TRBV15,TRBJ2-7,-,CATSSAVVGTKRF,TGTGCCACCAGCAGTGCCGTCGTGGGGACAAAGCGTTTC
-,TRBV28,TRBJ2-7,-,CASSPDTEQYF,TGTGCCAGCAGTCCCGACACCGAGCAGTACTTC
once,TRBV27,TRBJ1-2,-,CASSFSGNGVGYGYTF,TGTGCCAGCAGTTTTTCGGGGAACGGGGTAGGGTATGGCTACACCTTC
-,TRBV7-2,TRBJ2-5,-,CASSPGNQETQYF,TGTGCCAGCAGCCCCGGGAACCAAGAGACCCAGTACTTC
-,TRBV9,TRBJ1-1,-,CASSVEGQNTEAFF,TGTGCCAGCAGCGTAGAAGGACAGAACACTGAAGCTTTCTTT
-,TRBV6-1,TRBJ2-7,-,CASSVSDRRMGEQYF,TGTGCCAGCAGTGTCTCCGACAGAAGGATGGGGGAGCAGTACTTC
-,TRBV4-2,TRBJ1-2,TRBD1,CASSQQTGVGYGYTF,TGTGCCAGCAGCCAACAAACAGGGGTGGGGTATGGCTACACCTTC
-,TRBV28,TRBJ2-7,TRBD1,CASSRRDRAMEQYF,TGTGCCAGCAGTCGGAGGGACAGGGCCATGGAGCAGTACTTC
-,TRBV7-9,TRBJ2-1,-,CASSLFGYQENFNNEQFF,TGTGCCAGCAGCTTGTTCGGTTATCAGGAAAACTTCAACAATGAGCAGTTCTTC
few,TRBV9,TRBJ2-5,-,CASSVVPSGRETQYF,TGTGCCAGCAGCGTAGTCCCATCGGGTAGGGAGACCCAGTACTTC
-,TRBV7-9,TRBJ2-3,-,CASSRGDTQYF,TGTGCCAGCAGCCGAGGAGATACGCAGTATTTT
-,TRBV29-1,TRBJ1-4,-,CSVAGEKLFF,TGCAGCGTTGCGGGGGAAAAACTGTTTTTT
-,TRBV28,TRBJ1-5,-,CASSTGTHQPQHF,TGTGCCAGCTCTACAGGGACCCATCAGCCCCAGCATTTT
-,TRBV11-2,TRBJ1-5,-,CASSLSGDGNQPQHF,TGTGCCAGCAGCTTATCAGGGGATGGCAATCAGCCCCAGCATTTT
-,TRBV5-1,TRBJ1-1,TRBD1,CASRWLTGGITEAFF,TGCGCCAGCAGATGGCTGACAGGGGGAATCACTGAAGCTTTCTTT
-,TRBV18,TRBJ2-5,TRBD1,CASSPQTGSFQETQYF,TGTGCCAGCTCACCTCAGACAGGGTCCTTCCAAGAGACCCAGTACTTC
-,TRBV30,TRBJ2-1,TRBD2,CAWTSGAYNEQFF,TGTGCCTGGACTAGCGGAGCGTACAATGAGCAGTTCTTC
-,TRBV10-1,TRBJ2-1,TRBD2,CASSEPTSENSYNEQFF,TGCGCCAGCAGTGAGCCGACTAGCGAAAATTCCTACAATGAGCAGTTCTTC
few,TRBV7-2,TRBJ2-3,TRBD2,CASSPSGRARDTQYF,TGTGCCAGCAGCCCCAGCGGGAGGGCCAGAGATACGCAGTATTTT
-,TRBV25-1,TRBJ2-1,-,CASSELAIYNEQFF,TGTGCCAGCAGTGAATTAGCCATCTACAATGAGCAGTTCTTC
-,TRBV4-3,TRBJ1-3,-,CASSPWTDGNTIYF,TGCGCCAGCAGCCCTTGGACAGACGGAAACACCATATATTTT
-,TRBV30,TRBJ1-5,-,CAWSVYGTMNQPQHF,TGTGCCTGGAGTGTCTACGGGACAATGAATCAGCCCCAGCATTTT
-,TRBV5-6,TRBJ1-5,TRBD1,CASSASTGMVGQPQHF,TGTGCCAGCAGCGCTTCGACAGGGATGGTGGGCCAGCCCCAGCATTTT
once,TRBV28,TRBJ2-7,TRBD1,CASISEDRDYEQYF,TGTGCCAGCATCTCGGAGGACAGGGACTACGAGCAGTACTTC
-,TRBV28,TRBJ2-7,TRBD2,CASSSGLAFYEQYF,TGTGCCAGCAGTTCGGGACTAGCGTTCTACGAGCAGTACTTC
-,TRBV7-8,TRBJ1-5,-,CASSGGRAQPQHF,TGTGCCAGCAGCGGGGGGAGGGCCCAGCCCCAGCATTTT
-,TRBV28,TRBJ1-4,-,CASSFQEKLFF,TGTGCCAGCAGTTTTCAGGAAAAACTGTTTTTT
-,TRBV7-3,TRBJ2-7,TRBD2,CASSQPLAGVSYEQYF,TGTGCCAGCAGCCAACCCCTAGCGGGGGTTTCCTACGAGCAGTACTTC
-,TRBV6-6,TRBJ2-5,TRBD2,CASSSGRRFETQYF,TGTGCCAGCTCTAGCGGGAGGAGGTTTGAGACCCAGTACTTC
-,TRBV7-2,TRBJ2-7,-,CASSLREGLEQYF,TGTGCCAGCAGCTTACGAGAGGGCCTCGAGCAGTACTTC
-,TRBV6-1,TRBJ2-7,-,CATELYGDTNEQYF,TGTGCCACCGAACTCTATGGGGACACCAACGAGCAGTACTTC
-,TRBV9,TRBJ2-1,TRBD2,CASSVVLAGVNEQFF,TGTGCCAGCAGCGTTGTTCTAGCGGGAGTTAATGAGCAGTTCTTC
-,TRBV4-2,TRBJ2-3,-,CASSQETGLTDTQYF,TGTGCCAGCAGCCAAGAAACAGGTCTGACAGATACGCAGTATTTT
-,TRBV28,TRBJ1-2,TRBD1,CASSFPTTGTYGYTF,TGTGCCAGCAGTTTTCCCACGACAGGGACTTATGGCTACACCTTC
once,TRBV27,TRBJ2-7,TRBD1,CASSFGQGAHEQYF,TGTGCCAGCAGTTTCGGACAGGGGGCCCACGAGCAGTACTTC
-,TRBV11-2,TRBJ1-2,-,CASSPQVSGAGYTF,TGTGCCAGCAGCCCCCAGGTGTCAGGGGCTGGCTACACCTTC
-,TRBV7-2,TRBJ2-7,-,CASSSLAAYEQYF,TGTGCCAGCAGTTCCTTAGCGGCCTACGAGCAGTACTTC
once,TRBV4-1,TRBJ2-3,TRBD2,CASTVGRGLALGTQYF,TGCGCCAGCACGGTTGGAAGGGGACTAGCGTTAGGTACGCAGTATTTT
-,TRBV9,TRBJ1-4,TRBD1,CASSGGGASEKLFF,TGTGCCAGCAGCGGAGGGGGCGCGAGTGAAAAACTGTTTTTT
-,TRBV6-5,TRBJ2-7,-,CASRGQSYEQYF,TGTGCCAGCAGAGGACAGTCCTACGAGCAGTACTTC
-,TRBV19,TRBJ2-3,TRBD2,CASRLAGRTDTQYF,TGTGCCAGCCGACTAGCGGGGAGAACAGATACGCAGTATTTT
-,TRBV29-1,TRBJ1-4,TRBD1,CSVGDRATNEKLFF,TGCAGCGTCGGGGACAGAGCAACTAATGAAAAACTGTTTTTT
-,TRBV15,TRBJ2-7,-,CATSRDLGPPGSHEQYF,TGTGCCACCAGCAGAGATCTGGGCCCGCCGGGATCCCACGAGCAGTACTTC
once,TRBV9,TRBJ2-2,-,CASSVAVLSNTGELFF,TGTGCCAGCAGCGTAGCAGTGTTATCGAACACCGGGGAGCTGTTTTTT
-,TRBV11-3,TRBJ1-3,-,CASSRPVGNTIYF,TGTGCCAGCAGCCGTCCTGTAGGAAACACCATATATTTT
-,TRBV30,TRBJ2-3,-,CAWRQVGDTQYF,TGTGCCTGGAGACAGGTAGGAGATACGCAGTATTTT
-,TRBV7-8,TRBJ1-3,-,CASSMYGNTIYF,TGTGCCAGCAGTATGTATGGAAACACCATATATTTT
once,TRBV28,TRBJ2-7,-,CASSLSSYEQYF,TGTGCCAGCAGTCTCAGCTCCTACGAGCAGTACTTC
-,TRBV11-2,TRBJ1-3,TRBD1,CASSQRQGGDSGNTIYF,TGTGCCAGCAGCCAACGCCAGGGGGGCGACTCTGGAAACACCATATATTTT
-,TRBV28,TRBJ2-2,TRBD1,CAIGQGITGELFF,TGTGCCATCGGACAGGGGATCACCGGGGAGCTGTTTTTT
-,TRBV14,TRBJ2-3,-,CASSQVGQPSTDTQYF,TGTGCCAGCAGCCAAGTGGGACAACCTAGCACAGATACGCAGTATTTT
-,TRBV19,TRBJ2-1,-,CASSISGSTYNEQFF,TGTGCCAGTAGTATTAGCGGCTCAACCTACAATGAGCAGTTCTTC